This T cell receptor beta chain appears in the sequencing data of a study of multiple sclerosis patients with progressive multifocal leukoencephalopathy. Study outcomes and limitations: At PML onset, no shared TRBV or TRBJ gene usage was seen. Lower normalized Shannon entropy suggested reduced TRB diversity in most PML patients.

A note on this clone: The target antigen is unknown.

Sequencing was at survey level. The method was immunoSEQ multiplex PCR; TCRdb's version includes in-frame clones alone and lacks a portion of them. The sample shows some 27,000 clones, roughly 89% of them seen only once. As to time point: about 13 months of natalizumab therapy. All PML patients were female, and all patients had earlier interferon beta. Looked up from germline, CDR1 is MNHEY and CDR2 is SVGAGI. V lost 5 bases and J 0 bases, leaving 13 bases between the germline ends. The CDR3 is made up of 15 amino acids. This sequence joins TRBV6-5 and TRBJ1-1; D may be TRBD1 (5 bases). This clonotype originated in a human donor with multiple sclerosis. The sequencing used PBMCs, collected from a patient treated with natalizumab. The CDR3 sequence: CASSPHRGMNTEAFF. The DNA of the CDR3 is TGTGCCAGCAGTCCCCACCGGGGGATGAACACTGAAGCTTTCTTT.